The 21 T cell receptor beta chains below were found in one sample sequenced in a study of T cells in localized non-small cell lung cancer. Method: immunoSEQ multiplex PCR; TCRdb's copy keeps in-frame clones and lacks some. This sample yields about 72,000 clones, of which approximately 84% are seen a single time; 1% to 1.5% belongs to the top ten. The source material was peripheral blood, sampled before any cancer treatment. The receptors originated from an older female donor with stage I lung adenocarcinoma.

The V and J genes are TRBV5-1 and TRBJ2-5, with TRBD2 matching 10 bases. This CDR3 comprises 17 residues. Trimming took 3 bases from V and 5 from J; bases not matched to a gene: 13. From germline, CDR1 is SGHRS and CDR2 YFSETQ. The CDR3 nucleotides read TGCGCCAGCAGCTCCCAACCTAGCGGGAGCCCCCCGGAGACCCAGTACTTC. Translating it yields CASSSQPSGSPPETQYF. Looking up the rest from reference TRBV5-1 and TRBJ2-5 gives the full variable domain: KAGVTQTPRYLIKTRGQQVTLSCSPISGHRSVSWYQQTPGQGLQFLFEYFSETQRNKGNFPGRFSGRQFSNSRSEMNVSTLELGDSALYLCASSSQPSGSPPETQYFGPGTRLLVL.

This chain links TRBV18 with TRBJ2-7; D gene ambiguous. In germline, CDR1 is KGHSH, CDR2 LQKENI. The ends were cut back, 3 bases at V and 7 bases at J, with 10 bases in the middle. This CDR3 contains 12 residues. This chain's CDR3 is CASSPGLAEQYF. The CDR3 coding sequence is TGTGCCAGCTCACCGGGATTGGCGGAGCAGTACTTC.

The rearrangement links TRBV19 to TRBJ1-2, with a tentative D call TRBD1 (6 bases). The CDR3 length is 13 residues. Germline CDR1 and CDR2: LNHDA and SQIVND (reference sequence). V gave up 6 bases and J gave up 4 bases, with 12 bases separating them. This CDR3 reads CASSDTGSYGYTF. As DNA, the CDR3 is TGTGCCAGTAGCGATACAGGGTCCTATGGCTACACCTTC. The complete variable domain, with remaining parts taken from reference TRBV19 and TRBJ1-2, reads DGGITQSPKYLFRKEGQNVTLSCEQNLNHDAMYWYRQDPGQGLRLIYYSQIVNDFQKGDIAEGYSVSREKKESFPLTVTSAQKNPTAFYLCASSDTGSYGYTFGSGTRLTVV.

CDR3 region: CASSLDNNEQFF. As DNA, the CDR3 is TGTGCCAGCAGCTTAGATAACAATGAGCAGTTCTTC. The chain employs TRBV11-2 and TRBJ2-1; no reliable D call. V lost 0 bases to trimming and J lost 5 bases, with 2 bases between them. The V gene's germline CDR1 is SGHAT and CDR2 FQNNGV. The CDR3 has 12 residues.

The CDR3 loop reads CASSEAGGFTEAFF. Written as DNA, the CDR3 is TGCGCCAGCAGTGAGGCAGGGGGCTTTACTGAAGCTTTCTTT. This chain links TRBV10-1 with TRBJ1-1; 8 bases align to TRBD1. The CDR3 contains 14 residues. After removal of 2 bases from V and 5 bases from J, the junction contained 4 bases not matched to a gene. The germline V gene has CDR1 WNHNN and CDR2 SYGVQD (reference sequence).

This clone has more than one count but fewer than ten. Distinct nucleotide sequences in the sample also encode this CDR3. The CDR3 here is CSVGTGGGTEAFF. In DNA form, the CDR3 reads TGCAGCGTCGGGACAGGCGGGGGCACTGAAGCTTTCTTT. This chain connects TRBV29-1 to TRBJ1-1; TRBD1 agrees at 8 bases. The CDR3 loop spans 13 amino acids. CDR1 and CDR2 from the germline V gene are SQVTM and ANQGSEA. V lost 6 bases to trimming and J lost 4 bases; unmatched junction nucleotides: 7.

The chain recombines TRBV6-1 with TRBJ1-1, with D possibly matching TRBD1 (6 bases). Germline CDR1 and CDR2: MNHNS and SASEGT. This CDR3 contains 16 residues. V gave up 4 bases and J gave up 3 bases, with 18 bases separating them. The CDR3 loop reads CASSAGGGGRDTEAFF. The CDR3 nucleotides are TGTGCCAGCAGTGCCGGGGGCGGTGGTCGTGACACTGAAGCTTTCTTT.

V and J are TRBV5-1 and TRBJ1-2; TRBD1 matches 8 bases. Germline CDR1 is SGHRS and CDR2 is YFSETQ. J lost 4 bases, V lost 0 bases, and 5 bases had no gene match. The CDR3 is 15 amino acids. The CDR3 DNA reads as TGCGCCAGCAGCTTGGAGACAGGGGCTGGCTATGGCTACACCTTC. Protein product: CASSLETGAGYGYTF. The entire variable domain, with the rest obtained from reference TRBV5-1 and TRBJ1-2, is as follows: KAGVTQTPRYLIKTRGQQVTLSCSPISGHRSVSWYQQTPGQGLQFLFEYFSETQRNKGNFPGRFSGRQFSNSRSEMNVSTLELGDSALYLCASSLETGAGYGYTFGSGTRLTVV.

The CDR3 region has the DNA TGCGCCAGCAGCCAATTGGGGCAGGGATATGGCTACACCTTC. Its protein is CASSQLGQGYGYTF. The V call is TRBV4-1, the J call TRBJ1-2; possibly TRBD1 for D (5 bases). CDR1 and CDR2 (germline): MGHRA, YSYEKL. The CDR3 is made up of 14 amino acids. Trimming shortened V by 2 bases and J by 5 bases, and 12 bases separated the two germline ends.

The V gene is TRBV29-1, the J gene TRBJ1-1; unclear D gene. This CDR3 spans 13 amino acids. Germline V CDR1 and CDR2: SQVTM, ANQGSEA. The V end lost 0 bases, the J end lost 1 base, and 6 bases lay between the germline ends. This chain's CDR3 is CSVEEGTNTEAFF. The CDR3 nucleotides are TGCAGCGTTGAAGAGGGAACGAACACTGAAGCTTTCTTT.

CDR3 DNA: TGCACCAGCAGCCAAGGGCCCCCCCTTCTAGCCAGCTCCTACGAGCAGTACTTC. This codes for CTSSQGPPLLASSYEQYF. This chain links TRBV1 with TRBJ2-7; the table's D call, TRBD2, was not checked against the DNA. TRBV1 is termed a pseudogene. The CDR3 sequence is 18 residues long.

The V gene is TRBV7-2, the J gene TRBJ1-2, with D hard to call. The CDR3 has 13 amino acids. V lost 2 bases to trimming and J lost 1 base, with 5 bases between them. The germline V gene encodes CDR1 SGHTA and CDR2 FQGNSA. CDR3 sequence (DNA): TGTGCCAGCAGCTTAACAGTTAACTATGGCTACACCTTC. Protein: CASSLTVNYGYTF.

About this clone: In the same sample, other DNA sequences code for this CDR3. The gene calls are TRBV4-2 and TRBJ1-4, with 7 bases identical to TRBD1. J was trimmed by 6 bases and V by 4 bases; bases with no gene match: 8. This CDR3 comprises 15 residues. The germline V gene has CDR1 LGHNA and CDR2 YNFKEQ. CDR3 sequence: CASSPREGGDEKLFF. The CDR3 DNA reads TGTGCCAGCAGCCCCAGGGAAGGGGGCGATGAAAAACTGTTTTTT.

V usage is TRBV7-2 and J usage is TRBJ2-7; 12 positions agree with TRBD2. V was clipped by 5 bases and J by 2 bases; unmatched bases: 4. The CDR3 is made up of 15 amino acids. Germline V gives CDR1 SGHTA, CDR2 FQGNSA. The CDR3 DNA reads TGTGCCAGCAGCCCCCGACTAGCGGGGGCCTACGAGCAGTACTTC. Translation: CASSPRLAGAYEQYF.

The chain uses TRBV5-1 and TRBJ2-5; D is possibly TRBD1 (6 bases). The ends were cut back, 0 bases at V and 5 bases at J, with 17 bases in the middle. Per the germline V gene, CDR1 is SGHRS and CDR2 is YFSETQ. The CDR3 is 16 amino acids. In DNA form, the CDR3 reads TGCGCCAGCAGCTTGGGGGTCCAAACAGGGACGGAGACCCAGTACTTC. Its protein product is CASSLGVQTGTETQYF.

This CDR3 reads CASSPSQGANEKLFF. The CDR3 bases are TGTGCCAGCAGCCCCTCACAGGGGGCTAATGAAAAACTGTTTTTT. The chain carries TRBV5-8 and TRBJ1-4; 8 bases align to TRBD1. Unmatched junction bases numbered 5, after V lost 4 bases and J lost 3 bases. Germline V gives CDR1 SGHTS, CDR2 YDEGEE. This CDR3 is 15 amino acids long.

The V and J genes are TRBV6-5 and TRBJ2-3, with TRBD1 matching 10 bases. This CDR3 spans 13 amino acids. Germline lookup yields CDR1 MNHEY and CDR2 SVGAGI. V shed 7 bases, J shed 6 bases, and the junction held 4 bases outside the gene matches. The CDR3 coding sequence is TGTGCCAGCAAGACAGGGGGCTCGGATACGCAGTATTTT. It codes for CASKTGGSDTQYF.

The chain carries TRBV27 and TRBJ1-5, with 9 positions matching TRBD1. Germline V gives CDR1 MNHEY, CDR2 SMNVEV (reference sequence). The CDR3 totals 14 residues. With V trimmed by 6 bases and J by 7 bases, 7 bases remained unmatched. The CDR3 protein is CASRSGTGYQPQHF. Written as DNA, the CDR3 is TGTGCCAGCAGATCTGGGACAGGGTACCAGCCCCAGCATTTT.

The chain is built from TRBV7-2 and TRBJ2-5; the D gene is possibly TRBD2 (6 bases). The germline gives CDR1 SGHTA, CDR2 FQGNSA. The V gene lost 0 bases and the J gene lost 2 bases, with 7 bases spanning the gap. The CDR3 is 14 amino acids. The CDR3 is CASSLAGGQETQYF. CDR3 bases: TGTGCCAGCAGCTTAGCGGGGGGACAAGAGACCCAGTACTTC.

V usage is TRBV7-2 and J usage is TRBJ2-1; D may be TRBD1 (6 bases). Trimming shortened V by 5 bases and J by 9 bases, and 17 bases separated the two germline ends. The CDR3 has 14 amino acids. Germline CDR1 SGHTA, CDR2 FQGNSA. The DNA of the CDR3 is TGTGCCAGCAGCCCCCAGACAGGAGAGGGTGAGCAGTTCTTC. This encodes CASSPQTGEGEQFF.

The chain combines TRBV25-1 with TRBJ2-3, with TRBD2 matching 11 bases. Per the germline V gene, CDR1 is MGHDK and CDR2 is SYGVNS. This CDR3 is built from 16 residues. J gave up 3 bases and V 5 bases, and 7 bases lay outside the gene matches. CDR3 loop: CASSSRLAGQTDTQYF. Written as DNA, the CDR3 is TGTGCCAGCAGTTCCCGACTAGCGGGGCAAACAGATACGCAGTATTTT.